This T cell receptor (beta chain) was captured by sequencing in a study of blood T cell repertoires in COVID-19. Study-level background: Both acute and convalescent COVID-19 samples were obtained from the United States, Italy and Spain. PBMCs, B-cell-depleted T cells, or T cells provided the cDNA or gDNA that made up the material.

The CDR3 is made up of 12 amino acids. Germline V CDR1 and CDR2: LGHDT, YNNKEL (reference sequence). Trimming removed 1 base from V and 6 bases from J, with 4 bases in between. Methods used by the authors: Estimated nucleated cell counts came from reference gene primer amplification. TCRdb keeps only in-frame clones here, not all; method: immunoSEQ multiplex PCR. V, J and clone size reflect that table, while D and trimming were determined from the DNA. The data show about 230,000 clones, approximately 81% seen once. The V gene is TRBV3-1 (or the pseudogene TRBV3-2), the J gene TRBJ1-5; D is ambiguous. This TCR was sampled from a middle-aged man with acute or convalescent COVID-19. The sequencing sample was made of peripheral blood. Here the CDR3 DNA reads TGTGCCAGCAGCCAAGTCGGTCAGCCCCAGCATTTT. Residues: CASSQVGQPQHF.